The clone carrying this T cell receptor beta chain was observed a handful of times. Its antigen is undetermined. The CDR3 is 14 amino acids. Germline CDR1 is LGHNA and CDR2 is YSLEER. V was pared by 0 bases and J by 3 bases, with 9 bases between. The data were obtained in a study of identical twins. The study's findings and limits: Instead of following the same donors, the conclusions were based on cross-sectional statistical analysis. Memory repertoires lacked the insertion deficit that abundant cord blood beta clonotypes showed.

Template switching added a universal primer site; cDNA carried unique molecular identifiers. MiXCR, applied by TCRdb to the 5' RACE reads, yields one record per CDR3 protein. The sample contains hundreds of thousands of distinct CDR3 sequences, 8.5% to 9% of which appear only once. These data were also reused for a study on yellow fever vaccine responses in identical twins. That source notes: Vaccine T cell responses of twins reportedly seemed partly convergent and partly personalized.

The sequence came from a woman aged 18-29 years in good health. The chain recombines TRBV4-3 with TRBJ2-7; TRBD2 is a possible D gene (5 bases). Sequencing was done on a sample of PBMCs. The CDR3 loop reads CASSQDIGSYEQYF. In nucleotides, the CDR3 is TGCGCCAGCAGCCAAGATATTGGGAGCTACGAGCAGTACTTC.